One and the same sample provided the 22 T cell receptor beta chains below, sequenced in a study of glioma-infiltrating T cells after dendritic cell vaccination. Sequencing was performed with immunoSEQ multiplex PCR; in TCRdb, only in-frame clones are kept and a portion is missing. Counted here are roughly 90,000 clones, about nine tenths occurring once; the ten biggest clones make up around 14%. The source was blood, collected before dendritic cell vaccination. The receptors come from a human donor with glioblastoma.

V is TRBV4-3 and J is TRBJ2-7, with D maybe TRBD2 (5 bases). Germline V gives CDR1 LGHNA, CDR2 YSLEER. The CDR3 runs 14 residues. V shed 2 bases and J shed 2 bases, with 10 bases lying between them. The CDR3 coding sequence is TGCGCCAGCAGCCAAAGAGTCGGGGCCTACGAGCAGTACTTC. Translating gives CASSQRVGAYEQYF.

CDR3 nucleotide sequence: TGCGCCAGCAGCCAAGACTCCGGGGCTGAAGCTTTCTTT. Encoded protein: CASSQDSGAEAFF. This chain connects TRBV4-3 to TRBJ1-1, with D uncertain. Germline V CDR1 and CDR2: LGHNA, YSLEER. The CDR3 totals 13 residues. V was trimmed by 0 bases and J by 6 bases, leaving 8 bases between them.

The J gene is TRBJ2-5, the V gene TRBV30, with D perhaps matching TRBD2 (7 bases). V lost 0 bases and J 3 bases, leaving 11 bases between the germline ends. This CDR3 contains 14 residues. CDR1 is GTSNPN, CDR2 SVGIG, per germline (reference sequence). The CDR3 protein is CAWSVRGAEETQYF. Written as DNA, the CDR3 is TGTGCCTGGAGTGTACGGGGGGCAGAAGAGACCCAGTACTTC.

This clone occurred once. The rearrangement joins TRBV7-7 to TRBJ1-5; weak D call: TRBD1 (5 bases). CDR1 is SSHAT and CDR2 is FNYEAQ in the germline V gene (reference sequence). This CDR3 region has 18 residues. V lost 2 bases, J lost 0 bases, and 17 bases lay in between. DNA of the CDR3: TGTGCCAGCAGCTTAAAGGGGTCCTACCTTAATAGCAATCAGCCCCAGCATTTT. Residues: CASSLKGSYLNSNQPQHF.

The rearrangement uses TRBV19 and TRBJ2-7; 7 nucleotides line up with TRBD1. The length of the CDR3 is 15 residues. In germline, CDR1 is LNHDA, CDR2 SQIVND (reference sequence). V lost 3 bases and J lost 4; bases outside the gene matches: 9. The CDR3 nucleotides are TGTGCCAGTAGTATCTCGACAGGGAATGGATACGAGCAGTACTTC. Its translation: CASSISTGNGYEQYF.

The CDR3 spells CASSLLAGGPAYEQYF. The CDR3 DNA sequence: TGTGCCAGCAGCCTTCTAGCGGGAGGGCCAGCCTACGAGCAGTACTTC. The chain joins TRBV14 to TRBJ2-7; TRBD2 aligns across 12 bases. The ends lost 4 bases at V and 2 bases at J; junction bases unmatched: 6. The germline V gene encodes CDR1 SGHDN and CDR2 FVKESK. The CDR3 consists of 16 residues.

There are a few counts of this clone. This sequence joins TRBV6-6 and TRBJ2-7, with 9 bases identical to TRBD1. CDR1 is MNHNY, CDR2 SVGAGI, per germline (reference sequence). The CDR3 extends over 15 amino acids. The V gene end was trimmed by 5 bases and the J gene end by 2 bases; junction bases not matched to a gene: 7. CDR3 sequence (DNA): TGTGCCAGCAGTCGCACAGGGGGCGTCCCCTACGAGCAGTACTTC. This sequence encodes CASSRTGGVPYEQYF.

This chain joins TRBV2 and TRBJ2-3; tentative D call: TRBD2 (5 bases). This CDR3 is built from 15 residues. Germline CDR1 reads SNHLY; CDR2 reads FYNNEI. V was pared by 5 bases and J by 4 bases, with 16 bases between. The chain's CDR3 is CASSPGISRADTQYF. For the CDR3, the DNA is TGTGCCAGCAGTCCGGGGATATCAAGGGCAGATACGCAGTATTTT.

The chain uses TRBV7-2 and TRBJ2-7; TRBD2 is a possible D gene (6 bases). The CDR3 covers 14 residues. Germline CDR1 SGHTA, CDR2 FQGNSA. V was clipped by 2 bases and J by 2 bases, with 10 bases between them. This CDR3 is CASSLQRATYEQYF. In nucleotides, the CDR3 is TGTGCCAGCAGCTTACAGCGGGCTACCTACGAGCAGTACTTC.

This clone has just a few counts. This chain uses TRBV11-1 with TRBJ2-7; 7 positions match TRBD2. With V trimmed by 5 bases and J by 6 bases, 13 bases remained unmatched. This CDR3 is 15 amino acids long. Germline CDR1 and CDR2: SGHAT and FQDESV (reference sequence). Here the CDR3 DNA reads TGTGCCAGCAGCCACAGAGCGGGACCGGGGGGCGAGCAGTACTTC. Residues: CASSHRAGPGGEQYF.

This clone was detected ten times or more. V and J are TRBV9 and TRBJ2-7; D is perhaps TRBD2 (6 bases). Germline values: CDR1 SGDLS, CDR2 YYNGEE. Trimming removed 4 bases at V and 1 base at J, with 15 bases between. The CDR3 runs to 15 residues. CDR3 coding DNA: TGTGCCAGCAGCCCTCGACTGGGACTTTCCTACGAGCAGTACTTC. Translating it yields CASSPRLGLSYEQYF.

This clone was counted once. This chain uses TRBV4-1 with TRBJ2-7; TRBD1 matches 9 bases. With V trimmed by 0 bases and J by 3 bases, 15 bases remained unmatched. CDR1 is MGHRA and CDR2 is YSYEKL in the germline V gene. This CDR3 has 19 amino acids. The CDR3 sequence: CASSQEIMSVGQGRYEQYF. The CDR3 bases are TGCGCCAGCAGCCAAGAGATTATGTCCGTGGGACAGGGTCGCTACGAGCAGTACTTC.

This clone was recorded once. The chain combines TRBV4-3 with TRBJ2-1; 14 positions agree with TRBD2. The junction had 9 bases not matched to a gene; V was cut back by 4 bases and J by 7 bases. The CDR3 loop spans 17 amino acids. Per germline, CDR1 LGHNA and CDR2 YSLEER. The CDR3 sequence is CASSRREGLAGVNEQFF. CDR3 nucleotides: TGCGCCAGCAGCCGGAGGGAGGGACTAGCGGGGGTTAATGAGCAGTTCTTC.

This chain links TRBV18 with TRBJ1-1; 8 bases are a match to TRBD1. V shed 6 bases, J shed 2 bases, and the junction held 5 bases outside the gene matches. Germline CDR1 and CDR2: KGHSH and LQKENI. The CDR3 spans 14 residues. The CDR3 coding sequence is TGTGCCAGCTCGTCCGGGACAGGCAACACTGAAGCTTTCTTT. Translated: CASSSGTGNTEAFF.

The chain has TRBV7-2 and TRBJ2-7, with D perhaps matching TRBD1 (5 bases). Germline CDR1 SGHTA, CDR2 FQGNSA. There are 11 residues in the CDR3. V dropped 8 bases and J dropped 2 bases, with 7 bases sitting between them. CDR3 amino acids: CASGRAYEQYF. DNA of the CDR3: TGTGCCAGCGGCAGGGCCTACGAGCAGTACTTC.

The CDR3 region has the DNA TGTGCCAGCAGCACCCACAGGGAAACTGAAGCTTTCTTT. This translates into CASSTHRETEAFF. The chain couples TRBV7-2 to TRBJ1-1; D is possibly TRBD1 (6 bases). The V end lost 5 bases, the J end lost 5 bases, and 12 bases lay between the germline ends. The CDR3 length is 13 residues. CDR1 is SGHTA, CDR2 FQGNSA, per germline.

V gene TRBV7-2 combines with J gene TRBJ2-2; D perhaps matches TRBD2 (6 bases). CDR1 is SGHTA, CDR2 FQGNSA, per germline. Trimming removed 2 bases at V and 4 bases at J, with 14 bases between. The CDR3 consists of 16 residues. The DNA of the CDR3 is TGTGCCAGCAGCTTATTCGGGGGTATTGTCACCGGGGAGCTGTTTTTT. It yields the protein CASSLFGGIVTGELFF.

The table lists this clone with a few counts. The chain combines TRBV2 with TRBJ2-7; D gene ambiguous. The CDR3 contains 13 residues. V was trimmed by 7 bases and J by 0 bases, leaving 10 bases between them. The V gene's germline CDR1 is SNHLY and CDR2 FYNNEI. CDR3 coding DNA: TGTGCCAGCAACGGTCATCCCTCCTACGAGCAGTACTTC. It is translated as CASNGHPSYEQYF.

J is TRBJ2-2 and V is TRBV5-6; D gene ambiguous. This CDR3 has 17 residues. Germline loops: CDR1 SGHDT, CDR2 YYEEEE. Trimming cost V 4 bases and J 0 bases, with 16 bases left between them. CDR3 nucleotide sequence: TGTGCCAGCAGCCCCCCTTCACAGTTCGCGAACACCGGGGAGCTGTTTTTT. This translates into CASSPPSQFANTGELFF. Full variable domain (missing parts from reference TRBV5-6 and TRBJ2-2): DAGVTQSPTHLIKTRGQQVTLRCSPKSGHDTVSWYQQALGQGPQFIFQYYEEEERQRGNFPDRFSGHQFPNYSSELNVNALLLGDSALYLCASSPPSQFANTGELFFGEGSRLTVL.

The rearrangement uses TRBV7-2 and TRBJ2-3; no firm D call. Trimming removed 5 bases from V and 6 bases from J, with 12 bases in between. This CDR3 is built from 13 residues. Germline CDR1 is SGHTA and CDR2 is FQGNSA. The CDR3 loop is CASSPRHLDTQYF. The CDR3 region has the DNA TGTGCCAGCAGCCCGCGACACTTGGATACGCAGTATTTT.

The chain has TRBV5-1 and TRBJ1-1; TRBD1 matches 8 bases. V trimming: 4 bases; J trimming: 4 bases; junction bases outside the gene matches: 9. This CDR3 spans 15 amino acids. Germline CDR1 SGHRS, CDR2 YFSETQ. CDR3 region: CASSLDRDVLTEAFF. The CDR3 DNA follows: TGCGCCAGCAGCCTGGACAGGGACGTTCTCACTGAAGCTTTCTTT.

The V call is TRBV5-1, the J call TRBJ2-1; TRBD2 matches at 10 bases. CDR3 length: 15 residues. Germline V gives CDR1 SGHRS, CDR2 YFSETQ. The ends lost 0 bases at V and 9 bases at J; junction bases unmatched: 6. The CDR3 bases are TGCGCCAGCAGCTTGGCGGCTAGCGGGAGCGGTGAGCAGTTCTTC. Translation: CASSLAASGSGEQFF. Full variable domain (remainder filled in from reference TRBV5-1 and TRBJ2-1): KAGVTQTPRYLIKTRGQQVTLSCSPISGHRSVSWYQQTPGQGLQFLFEYFSETQRNKGNFPGRFSGRQFSNSRSEMNVSTLELGDSALYLCASSLAASGSGEQFFGPGTRLTVL.